This T cell receptor (beta chain) was observed in a study of T cells in Graves' hyperthyroidism and ophthalmopathy. This clonotype has ten or more counts. Its antigen is currently unknown. Germline V gene lookup returns CDR1 SNHLY and CDR2 FYNNEI. CDR3 length: 12 amino acids. The V end was cut by 3 bases, the J end by 7 bases, with 4 bases between. Study-wide results and limits: Ophthalmopathy and stable hyperthyroidism were told apart by a 13 V-J model. Among thyroid clonotypes expanded above 0.001, most also appeared in blood.

RNA transcripts provided the source from which TCR beta CDR3 regions were amplified. HTBI primers were used for first-round RT-PCR of the TCR CDR3. MiXCR, run by TCRdb on the multiplex PCR reads, gives a single entry per CDR3 protein. The sample lists hundreds of thousands of distinct CDR3 sequences, roughly 46% seen once, with approximately 7.2% in the top ten. The study left out patients who had uncontrolled infection, other autoimmune disease, pregnancy or lactation. Sequenced input: peripheral blood or thyroid tissue (not recorded which). This TCR came from an adult man with Graves' disease, either hyperthyroidism or ophthalmopathy (not recorded which). V usage is TRBV2 and J usage is TRBJ1-6; no definite D call. The CDR3: CASSEGNSPLHF. The CDR3 nucleotides read TGTGCCAGCAGTGAGGGGAATTCACCCCTCCACTTT.